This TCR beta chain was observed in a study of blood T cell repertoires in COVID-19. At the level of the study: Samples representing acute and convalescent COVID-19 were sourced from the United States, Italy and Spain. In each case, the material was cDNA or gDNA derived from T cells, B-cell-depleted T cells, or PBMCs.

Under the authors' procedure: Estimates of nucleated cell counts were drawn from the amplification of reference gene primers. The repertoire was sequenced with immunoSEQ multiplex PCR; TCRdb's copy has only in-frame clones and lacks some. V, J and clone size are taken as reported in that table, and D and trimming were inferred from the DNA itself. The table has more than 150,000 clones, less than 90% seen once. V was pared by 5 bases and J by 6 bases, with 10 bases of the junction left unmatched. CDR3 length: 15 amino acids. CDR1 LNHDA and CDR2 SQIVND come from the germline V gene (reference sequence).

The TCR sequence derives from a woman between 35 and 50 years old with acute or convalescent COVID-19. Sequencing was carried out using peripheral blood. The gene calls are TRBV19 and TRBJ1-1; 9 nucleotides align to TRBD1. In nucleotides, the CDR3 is TGTGCCAGTAGTTTTCCGCCGGGACAGGGCCCTGAAGCTTTCTTT. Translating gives CASSFPPGQGPEAFF.